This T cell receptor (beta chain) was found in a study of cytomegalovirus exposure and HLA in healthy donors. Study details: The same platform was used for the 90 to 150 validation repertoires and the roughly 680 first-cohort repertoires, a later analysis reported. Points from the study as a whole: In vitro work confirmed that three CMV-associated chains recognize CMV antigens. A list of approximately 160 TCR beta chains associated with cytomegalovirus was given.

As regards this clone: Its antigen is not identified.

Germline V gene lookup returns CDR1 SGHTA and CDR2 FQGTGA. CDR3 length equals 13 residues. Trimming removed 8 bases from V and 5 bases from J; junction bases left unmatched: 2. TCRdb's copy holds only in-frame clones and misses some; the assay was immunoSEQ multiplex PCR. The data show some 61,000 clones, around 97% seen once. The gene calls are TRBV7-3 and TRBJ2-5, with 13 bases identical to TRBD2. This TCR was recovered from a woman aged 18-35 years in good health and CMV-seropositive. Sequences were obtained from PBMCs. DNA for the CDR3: TGTGCCAGCGGACTAGCGGGAGTGGAGACCCAGTACTTC. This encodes CASGLAGVETQYF.